The entry below describes one TCR beta chain. This specimen belongs to a study of blood T cell repertoires in COVID-19. Study-wide context: PBMCs, B-cell-depleted T cells, or T cells provided the cDNA or gDNA that made up the material.

Donors were grouped by their self-reported clinical history. The trim removed 3 bases at V and 7 bases at J, leaving 3 bases unmatched. This CDR3 is built from 13 residues. Germline V gene lookup returns CDR1 MRHNA and CDR2 SNTAGT. Original processing methods: Amplification of reference gene primers provided the estimated nucleated cell counts. Clones were sequenced by immunoSEQ multiplex PCR, and TCRdb holds only the in-frame ones, with some missing. The D gene and trimming were derived from the DNA, and the V and J assignments and clone size from that table. The profile shows a few hundred thousand clones, 88% of them singletons.

The TCR sequence derives from a woman in her twenties or thirties who had been exposed to COVID-19. The sample taken for sequencing was PBMCs or T cells enriched from blood (not recorded which). This chain links TRBV6-4 with TRBJ1-2; 9 bases align to TRBD1. The CDR3, as DNA: TGTGCCAGCAGTGATGGACAGGGGACTGGCTACACCTTC. This gives the protein CASSDGQGTGYTF.